One T cell receptor (beta chain) is described in this entry. What it recognizes is unknown. A sample-barcoded 5' primer and a J-beta primer mix were used in a second PCR of about 7 to 12 cycles. TCRdb re-analysed the 5' RACE reads in MiXCR, keeping a single row per CDR3 protein. This table holds 1.5 million to 2 million distinct CDR3 sequences, roughly 43% found once. The data originate from a study of blood T cells in healthy people across ages. Study outcomes and limitations: Comparison with aged donors showed that long-lived donors had more naive CD4+ cells and higher diversity.

The TCR comes from a human donor in good health. What was sequenced was blood.

This chain's CDR3 is CSARPFGTSGDYEQYF. As DNA, the CDR3 is TGCAGTGCTAGGCCCTTTGGGACTAGCGGTGACTACGAGCAGTACTTC. V usage is TRBV20-1 and J usage is TRBJ2-5; 11 nucleotides agree with TRBD2. With the DNA end fitting TRBJ2-7 better, the J assignment may be wrong. Per the germline V gene, CDR1 is DFQATT and CDR2 is SNEGSKA (reference sequence). The CDR3 extends over 16 amino acids.